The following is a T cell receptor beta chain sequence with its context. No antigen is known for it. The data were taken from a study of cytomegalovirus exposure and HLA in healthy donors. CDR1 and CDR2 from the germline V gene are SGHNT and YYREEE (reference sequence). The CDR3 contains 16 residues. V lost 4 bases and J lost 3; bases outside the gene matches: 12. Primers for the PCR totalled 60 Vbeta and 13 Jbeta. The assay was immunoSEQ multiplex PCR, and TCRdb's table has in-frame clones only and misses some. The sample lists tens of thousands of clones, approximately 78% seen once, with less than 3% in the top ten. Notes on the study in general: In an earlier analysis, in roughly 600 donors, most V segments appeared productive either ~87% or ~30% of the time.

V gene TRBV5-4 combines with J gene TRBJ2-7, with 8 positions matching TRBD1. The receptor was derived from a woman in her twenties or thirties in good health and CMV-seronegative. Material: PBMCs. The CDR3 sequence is CASSPGQGYPRYEQYF. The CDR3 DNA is TGTGCCAGCAGCCCAGGACAGGGCTACCCTCGCTACGAGCAGTACTTC.